The 19 T cell receptor beta chains presented below share a single source sample, sequenced in a study of shared clonotypes between healthy human individuals (dated by TCRdb to the early 2020s). Library generation was performed with the immunoSEQ multiplex PCR assay. TCRdb retrieved this table from immuneACCESS and kept in-frame rearrangements only. Not all clones are present; in checked studies, unresolved V genes account for under half, and no reason is known for the remainder. This sample holds about 580,000 clones; 95% to 98% were observed only once. The ten most abundant clones make up approximately 0.33% of the sample. For the CD8 naive samples, CD45RO-negative cells were positively selected for CCR7, yielding a CD45RA+CCR7+ population from which TemRA cells were excluded. The sample was naive CD8+ T cells sorted from blood. Reading the label with the study, this specimen's cell subset or site is: CD45RA+CCR7+. Receptor source: a man in his thirties or forties in good health.

V gene TRBV4-1 combines with J gene TRBJ2-1; 9 nucleotides align to TRBD2. The CDR3 consists of 16 residues. V dropped 1 base and J dropped 6; count of bases not matched to a gene: 7. From germline, CDR1 is MGHRA and CDR2 YSYEKL. In DNA, the CDR3 is TGCGCCAGCAGCCAAGTGGTGACTAGCGGAAGCAATGAGCAGTTCTTC. Residues: CASSQVVTSGSNEQFF.

The V call is TRBV14, the J call TRBJ2-7; 11 bases line up with TRBD2. CDR3 length equals 16 residues. Looked up from germline, CDR1 is SGHDN and CDR2 is FVKESK. The V segment lost 3 bases and the J segment 2 bases; nucleotides outside the gene matches: 6. The CDR3 DNA reads as TGTGCCAGCAGCCAGGGTAGCGGGAGGGCCCCCTACGAGCAGTACTTC. This translates into CASSQGSGRAPYEQYF.

This chain uses TRBV28 with TRBJ2-7; D possibly corresponds to TRBD2 (5 bases). CDR3 length: 15 residues. CDR1 and CDR2 from the germline V gene are MDHEN and SYDVKM. Between the trimmed V and J ends, which lost 6 bases and 0 bases, there was a span of 15 bases. In DNA, the CDR3 is TGTGCCAGCAGCGATCTAGCAGCGAGCTCCTACGAGCAGTACTTC. It is translated as CASSDLAASSYEQYF.

The chain uses TRBV27 and TRBJ2-1; D is uncertain. V lost 6 bases and J 9 bases, leaving 12 bases between the germline ends. Germline V gene sequence: CDR1 MNHEY, CDR2 SMNVEV (reference sequence). The length of the CDR3 is 12 residues. The CDR3 protein is CASSHVPSEQFF. CDR3 DNA: TGTGCCAGCAGCCATGTACCAAGTGAGCAGTTCTTC.

The J gene is TRBJ2-5, the V gene TRBV9; TRBD2 aligns across 7 bases. Germline CDR1 is SGDLS and CDR2 is YYNGEE. J was trimmed by 4 bases and V by 0 bases; bases with no gene match: 6. This CDR3 is built from 15 residues. The CDR3 region has the DNA TGTGCCAGCAGCGTAGTCGGCGCGGGAGTAGAGACCCAGTACTTC. It codes for CASSVVGAGVETQYF.

The chain employs TRBV7-2 and TRBJ2-5; tentatively, D is TRBD1 (6 bases). The CDR3 consists of 16 residues. Germline CDR1 is SGHTA and CDR2 is FQGNSA. Trimming cost V 4 bases and J 0 bases, with 15 bases left between them. DNA for the CDR3: TGTGCCAGCAGCTGGAGGACAGATAGGTACCAAGAGACCCAGTACTTC. This sequence encodes CASSWRTDRYQETQYF. Full variable domain (rest looked up from reference TRBV7-2 and TRBJ2-5): GAGVSQSPSNKVTEKGKDVELRCDPISGHTALYWYRQSLGQGLEFLIYFQGNSAPDKSGLPSDRFSAERTGGSVSTLTIQRTQQEDSAVYLCASSWRTDRYQETQYFGPGTRLLVL.

The CDR3 nucleotides read TGTGCCAGCAGCCCGCCTGGGACGGGCTACACCTTC. Translating gives CASSPPGTGYTF. The chain recombines TRBV7-9 with TRBJ1-2; D is possibly TRBD1 (5 bases). V was cut by 5 bases and J by 8 bases, with 12 bases left in between. This CDR3 has 12 amino acids. Germline assignment: CDR1 SEHNR and CDR2 FQNEAQ (reference sequence).

The chain uses TRBV7-8 and TRBJ2-1; no reliable D call. Trimming took off 5 bases at V and 6 bases at J, with 17 bases between the two ends. The CDR3 length is 15 residues. CDR1 SGHVS and CDR2 FQNEAQ come from the germline V gene. The CDR3 nucleotides read TGTGCCAGCAGCCTGTTGATAGACTCTACCAATGAGCAGTTCTTC. It is translated as CASSLLIDSTNEQFF.

This sequence joins TRBV13 and TRBJ2-2; 7 bases are a match to TRBD1. V trimming: 3 bases; J trimming: 2 bases; junction bases outside the gene matches: 6. Germline lookup yields CDR1 PRHDT and CDR2 FYEKMQ (reference sequence). The CDR3 is 16 residues long. Here the CDR3 DNA reads TGTGCCAGCAGCTTCCCGGGGACAGTCAACACCGGGGAGCTGTTTTTT. Its protein product is CASSFPGTVNTGELFF.

With respect to this clone: Other DNA sequences within the sample encode an identical CDR3. The rearrangement uses TRBV7-9 and TRBJ2-7; TRBD1 might be the D (6 bases). In germline, CDR1 is SEHNR, CDR2 FQNEAQ (reference sequence). V lost 2 bases to trimming and J lost 2 bases, with 7 bases between them. The CDR3 loop spans 13 amino acids. The DNA of the CDR3 is TGTGCCAGCAGCTTACCAGGGGCCTACGAGCAGTACTTC. Translating it yields CASSLPGAYEQYF. Filled out from reference TRBV7-9 and TRBJ2-7, the complete variable domain reads DTGVSQNPRHKITKRGQNVTFRCDPISEHNRLYWYRQTLGQGPEFLTYFQNEAQLEKSRLLSDRFSAERPKGSFSTLEIQRTEQGDSAMYLCASSLPGAYEQYFGPGTRLTVT.

The chain joins TRBV27 to TRBJ2-7; 7 bases are a match to TRBD2. The CDR3 contains 15 residues. Germline CDR1 and CDR2: MNHEY and SMNVEV (reference sequence). V was pared by 2 bases and J by 2 bases, with 6 bases of the junction left unmatched. This chain's CDR3 is CASSLSGLDPYEQYF. The CDR3 DNA sequence: TGTGCCAGCAGTTTAAGCGGACTAGACCCCTACGAGCAGTACTTC.

This chain joins TRBV7-2 and TRBJ2-7, with unresolved D. The germline gives CDR1 SGHTA, CDR2 FQGNSA. CDR3 length equals 13 residues. V lost 3 bases to trimming and J lost 2 bases, with 8 bases between them. The CDR3 nucleotides are TGTGCCAGCAGCTTCGACGTTACCTACGAGCAGTACTTC. This gives the protein CASSFDVTYEQYF.

The rearrangement joins TRBV5-4 to TRBJ2-2; the D gene is possibly TRBD2 (6 bases). From germline, CDR1 is SGHNT and CDR2 YYREEE (reference sequence). Deletions cut 0 bases from V and 4 bases from J, with 10 bases between. The CDR3 loop spans 15 amino acids. CDR3 nucleotides: TGTGCCAGCAGCTTGGAGGTTAGCGGCACCGGGGAGCTGTTTTTT. Translating gives CASSLEVSGTGELFF.

A word on this clone: Other DNA sequences in this sample translate to the same CDR3. The chain carries TRBV27 and TRBJ1-2; D uncertain. The CDR3 has 13 amino acids. V was pared by 0 bases and J by 3 bases, with 5 bases between. CDR1 is MNHEY and CDR2 is SMNVEV in the germline V gene (reference sequence). As DNA, the CDR3 is TGTGCCAGCAGTTTATCGGGTCACTATGGCTACACCTTC. Translating gives CASSLSGHYGYTF.

In the case of this clone: The sample holds other DNA sequences that translate to the same CDR3. The V call is TRBV7-9, the J call TRBJ2-1; 8 bases align to TRBD1. The CDR3 is 15 residues long. V was pared by 2 bases and J by 1 base, with 1 base of the junction left unmatched. CDR1 is SEHNR and CDR2 is FQNEAQ in the germline V gene (reference sequence). In DNA form, the CDR3 reads TGTGCCAGCAGCTTAAGGGACAGGTCCTACAATGAGCAGTTCTTC. Translation: CASSLRDRSYNEQFF.

The chain has TRBV28 and TRBJ2-5; 10 bases are shared with TRBD2. Germline CDR1 MDHEN, CDR2 SYDVKM. The CDR3 consists of 21 residues. The V segment lost 7 bases and the J segment 4 bases; nucleotides outside the gene matches: 27. The CDR3 loop is CASTWSGYGASGSKARETQYF. CDR3 nucleotide sequence: TGTGCCAGCACCTGGTCAGGTTACGGGGCTAGCGGGAGTAAGGCTCGAGAGACCCAGTACTTC.

The rearrangement joins TRBV28 to TRBJ1-2, with TRBD1 identical over 8 bases. V lost 4 bases to trimming and J lost 6 bases; unmatched junction nucleotides: 10. The CDR3 has 15 amino acids. In germline, CDR1 is MDHEN, CDR2 SYDVKM. The CDR3 reads CASSYTMDRVDGYTF. For the CDR3, the DNA is TGTGCCAGCAGTTACACCATGGACAGGGTTGATGGCTACACCTTC.

V and J are TRBV27 and TRBJ2-5; D is undetermined. The CDR3 is 14 amino acids. The V gene's germline CDR1 is MNHEY and CDR2 SMNVEV (reference sequence). V lost 3 bases and J 2 bases, leaving 10 bases between the germline ends. The CDR3 DNA reads TGTGCCAGCAGTTTCCAAGCTTTTCAAGAGACCCAGTACTTC. The encoded protein is CASSFQAFQETQYF.

V gene TRBV6-5 combines with J gene TRBJ1-2; D gene unclear. Germline CDR1 and CDR2: MNHEY and SVGAGI. V dropped 2 bases and J dropped 6 bases, with 7 bases sitting between them. The CDR3 has 12 residues. The CDR3 DNA sequence: TGTGCCAGCAGTTACGGTGGAAATGGCTACACCTTC. Translating gives CASSYGGNGYTF.